The entry below describes one TCR beta chain. Trimming took off 3 bases at V and 9 bases at J, with 9 bases between the two ends. The CDR3 is 12 residues long. Germline CDR1 reads ENHRY; CDR2 reads SYGVKD. The data derive from a study of blood T cell repertoires in COVID-19. As for the study in general: Specimens from acute and convalescent COVID-19 originated in the United States, Italy and Spain. PBMCs, B-cell-depleted T cells, or T cells were the source of the cDNA or gDNA that made up the material.

Produced via immunoSEQ multiplex PCR; TCRdb's table is partial and in-frame only. The sample holds about 120,000 clones; 75% to 90% are singletons and the top ten take roughly a quarter. The sequence came from an older man with active or convalescent COVID-19. The chain employs TRBV10-3 and TRBJ1-3; no firm D call. Specimen: peripheral blood. The CDR3, as DNA: TGTGCCATCAGTGATGCTGAGATCACCATATATTTT. Amino acids: CAISDAEITIYF.